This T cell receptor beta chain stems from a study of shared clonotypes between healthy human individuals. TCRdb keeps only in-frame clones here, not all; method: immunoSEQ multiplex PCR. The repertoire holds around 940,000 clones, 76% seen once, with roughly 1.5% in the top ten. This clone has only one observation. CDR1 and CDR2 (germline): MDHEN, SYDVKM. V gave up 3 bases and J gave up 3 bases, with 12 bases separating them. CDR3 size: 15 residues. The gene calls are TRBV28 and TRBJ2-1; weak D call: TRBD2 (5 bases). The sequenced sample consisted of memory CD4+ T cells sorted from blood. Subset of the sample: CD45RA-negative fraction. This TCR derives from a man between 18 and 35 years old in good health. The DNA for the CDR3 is TGTGCCAGCAGTTTTAGTGAGGGCTACTACAATGAGCAGTTCTTC. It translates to CASSFSEGYYNEQFF.